The TCR beta chain described here comes from a study of blood T cell repertoires in COVID-19. Background on the study: Acute-phase and convalescent COVID-19 samples originated in the United States, Italy and Spain. The analysed material was cDNA or gDNA that came from T cells, B-cell-depleted T cells, or PBMCs.

Germline V gene sequence: CDR1 KGHDR, CDR2 SFDVKD. Trimming removed 4 bases from V and 3 bases from J, with 4 bases in between. The CDR3 runs 12 residues. Original processing methods: Reference gene primer amplification in the assay estimated nucleated cell counts. Some clones are missing from TCRdb's copy, which holds only in-frame ones; the method was immunoSEQ multiplex PCR. The DNA was the basis for D and trimming; V, J and clone size are from that table. The table shows 150,000 to 200,000 clones, with more than 75% occurring only once. V gene TRBV24-1 combines with J gene TRBJ2-3, with no clear D. This sequence originates from a man aged 18 to 30 with active or convalescent COVID-19. The material sequenced was peripheral blood. The CDR3 sequence: CATSETTDTQYF. CDR3 nucleotide sequence: TGTGCCACCAGTGAAACTACAGATACGCAGTATTTT.